Listed here is a single TCR beta chain. Its binding antigen is unknown. Qualities for individual bases were not recorded, and no much larger clone is one base off. TCRbeta CDR3 regions were amplified from genomic DNA using the immunoSEQ Assay, a bias-controlled multiplex PCR. In the authors' own workflow: The number of nucleated cells in each sample was estimated by amplification of reference gene primers within the assay. To quantify the absolute abundance of each unique TCRbeta CDR3 rearrangement, sequence reads were collapsed and filtered. For each sample, productive Simpson clonality was calculated as the square root of Simpson's diversity index across productive rearrangements. What TCRdb holds here is the immuneACCESS table cut down to in-frame rearrangements. Part of the clones is not present; checked against another copy, under half of the missing clones reflect an unresolved V gene, and the others are unexplained. The D gene and trimming were derived from the DNA, and the V and J assignments and clone size from that table. The sample table lists a few hundred thousand clones, 80% to 85% of them with a count of one. The ten most abundant clones make up about 3% of the sample.

This specimen belongs to a study of blood T cell repertoires in COVID-19 (dated by TCRdb to the early 2020s). Concerning the study at large: The collaborator samples originated in the United States, Italy and Spain and spanned the acute and convalescent phases of COVID-19. The prospective study material was composed of cDNA or gDNA derived from T cells, B-cell-depleted T cells, or PBMCs. Nearly every sample came with metadata listing a de-identified subject ID, COVID-19 status, age in years and sex. A freely available public database, intended as a resource for researchers studying the immune response to SARS-CoV-2, is where the repertoires were released. The dataset comprised deeply sampled blood TCRbeta repertoires from subjects exposed to, actively infected with, or recovered from COVID-19. The samples were drawn from the first 160 participants of the ongoing ImmuneRACE study and from roughly 1,300 subjects provided by 6 global collaborators. Where available, HLA class I and class II types were taken from metadata supplied by the sample provider and were not determined by assay-based typing. The paper as a whole reports these results and caveats: The amount of clinical and demographic metadata varied by source and participant and was provided uncurated.

In the prospective study, participants were about 18 to 95 years old, resided in around 25 geographic areas of the United States, and were enrolled through a virtual design. Cohort assignment in the prospective study relied on participant-reported clinical history from a screening survey and a study questionnaire. Recovered participants in ImmuneRACE Cohort 3 were defined as having two consecutive negative NP/OP PCR tests, clearance from a healthcare professional, or resolution of symptoms. In the prospective study, whole blood, serum and a nasopharyngeal or oropharyngeal swab were collected from each participant by mobile phlebotomists. Over a roughly 2-month period, participants in the prospective study had the option of providing additional blood draws and questionnaires. Blood samples from the prospective study were shipped frozen or at room temperature prior to DNA extraction. Trimming takes 2 bases from V and 1 base from J, and the germline ends sit 9 bases apart. The germline V gene encodes CDR1 KGHSH and CDR2 LQKENI. The CDR3 numbers 15 residues from cysteine through phenylalanine. The retained sequence is limited to the CDR3, 45 bases, with the frame set at the first base.

The receptor comes from a man in his forties or fifties who had recovered from COVID-19. In this chain, TRBV18 is recombined with TRBJ1-3; the D segment cannot be called with confidence. The sequencing input was PBMCs or T cells enriched from blood (not recorded which). The CDR3 amino acid sequence is: CASSPFADSGNTIYF. Here is the DNA: TGTGCCAGCTCACCATTCGCGGATTCTGGAAACACCATATATTTT.